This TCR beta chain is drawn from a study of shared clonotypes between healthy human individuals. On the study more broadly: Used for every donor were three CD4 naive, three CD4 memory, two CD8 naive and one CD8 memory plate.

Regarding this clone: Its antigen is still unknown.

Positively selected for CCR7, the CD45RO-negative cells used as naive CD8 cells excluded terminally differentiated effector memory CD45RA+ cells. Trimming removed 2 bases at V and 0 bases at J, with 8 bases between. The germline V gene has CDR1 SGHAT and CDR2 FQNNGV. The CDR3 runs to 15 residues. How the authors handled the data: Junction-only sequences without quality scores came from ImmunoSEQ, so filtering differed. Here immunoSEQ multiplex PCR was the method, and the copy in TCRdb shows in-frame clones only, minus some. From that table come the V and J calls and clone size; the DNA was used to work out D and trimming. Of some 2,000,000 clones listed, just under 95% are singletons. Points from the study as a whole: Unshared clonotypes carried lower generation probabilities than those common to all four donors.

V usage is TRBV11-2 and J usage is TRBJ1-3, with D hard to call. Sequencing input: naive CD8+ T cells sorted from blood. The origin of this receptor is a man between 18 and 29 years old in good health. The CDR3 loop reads CASSLQISSGNTIYF. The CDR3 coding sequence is TGTGCCAGCAGCTTACAGATTAGCTCTGGAAACACCATATATTTT.